The 3 T cell receptor beta chains listed next were all sequenced from one sample in a study of blood T cell repertoires in COVID-19. The repertoire was sequenced with immunoSEQ multiplex PCR; TCRdb's copy has only in-frame clones and lacks some. The sample yields approximately 110,000 clones, 82% seen once. The specimen sequenced was peripheral blood. The origin of the receptors is a man in his sixties or seventies with acute or convalescent COVID-19.

The V gene is TRBV4-1, the J gene TRBJ2-3, with D possibly matching TRBD2 (5 bases). V was cut by 0 bases and J by 2 bases, with 15 bases left in between. CDR1 and CDR2 (germline): MGHRA, YSYEKL. The CDR3 consists of 17 residues. CDR3 coding DNA: TGCGCCAGCAGCCAAGATCAGTGGAGCGGTGTCACAGATACGCAGTATTTT. Translating it yields CASSQDQWSGVTDTQYF.

The chain uses TRBV4-1 and TRBJ1-5, with a weak D call TRBD1 (5 bases). In germline, CDR1 is MGHRA, CDR2 YSYEKL. The CDR3 is 17 amino acids. Trimming cost V 0 bases and J 4 bases, with 16 bases left between them. CDR3 residues: CASSQDPGLGQNQPQHF. CDR3 DNA sequence: TGCGCCAGCAGCCAAGATCCGGGTTTGGGGCAAAATCAGCCCCAGCATTTT.

This clone was counted a few times. The chain links TRBV27 to TRBJ1-2; no firm D call. Deletions cut 6 bases from V and 3 bases from J, with 20 bases between. Germline CDR1 MNHEY, CDR2 SMNVEV (reference sequence). The CDR3 is 16 residues long. The CDR3 loop reads CASSRSPFTPDYGYTF. The CDR3 DNA reads as TGTGCCAGCAGCCGGAGTCCCTTTACTCCTGACTATGGCTACACCTTC.